This T cell receptor beta chain was captured by sequencing in a study of tumor-infiltrating lymphocytes in primary liver carcinoma. Overall study: Through surgical resection, the patients' primary liver carcinoma was treated. The study's findings and limits: Blood had a significantly lower top-250-clone fraction than tumors did (p = 0.039). Samples were bulk unsorted, so CD4+ and CD8+ repertoires were not compared.

Germline DNA was extracted alongside blood RNA, which was obtained from unsorted whole blood. On this clonotype: Antigen unknown.

TCR beta cDNA was reverse-transcribed from about 500 ng of total RNA. The reaction used a constant-region primer and ProtoScript II reverse transcriptase. Three nested multiplex PCR rounds, a slightly modified ARM-PCR method, built the TCR beta libraries. TCRdb analysed the multiplex PCR reads with MiXCR anew, one entry per CDR3 protein. The sample carries 250,000 to 400,000 distinct CDR3 sequences, about 62% recorded once. The sequenced material came from peripheral blood. The receptor was derived from a middle-aged man with primary liver carcinoma and hepatitis B virus infection.

The CDR3 here is CARSKVDRGQNIQYF. The CDR3 bases are TGTGCCAGAAGCAAAGTGGACCGGGGGCAAAACATTCAGTACTTC. This chain uses TRBV5-5 with TRBJ2-4; D may be TRBD1 or TRBD2 (6 bases each). The CDR3 has 15 residues. The germline V and J ends were trimmed by 8 bases and 5 bases, with 20 bases remaining between them. CDR1 is SGHKS, CDR2 YYEKEE, per germline (reference sequence).